A selection of T cell receptor beta chains follows, all from one sample in a study of a mutant IDH1 vaccine in newly diagnosed glioma. The antigens these receptors bind are not known. Using immunoSEQ multiplex PCR, the repertoire was profiled, and TCRdb retains in-frame clones only, with some absent. The table has over 55,000 clones, around 82% seen once. Sequencing used PBMCs, obtained from a glioma patient whose treatment included an IDH1 peptide vaccine. The receptors come from a woman aged 18-29 years with glioma. Some clones in this sample may be carry-over from other donors' samples. The CDR3 runs from the conserved cysteine through the conserved F or W. Each record gives: V gene, J gene, clone size, CDR3 length, D gene, CDR3 protein, CDR3 DNA. A D gene is named only where the DNA matches it firmly. For some rows the clone size is stated as once, few or many, or as a class when expanded; others skip it.

TRBV5-1	TRBJ2-1	once	15	NA	CASSLEGHFNNEQFF	TGCGCCAGCAGCTTGGAGGGCCATTTCAACAATGAGCAGTTCTTC
TRBV13	TRBJ2-7	NA	13	NA	CASRYRAGYEQYF	TGTGCCAGCAGGTACCGGGCAGGCTACGAGCAGTACTTC
TRBV19	TRBJ2-5	NA	16	NA	CASRGERGMSGETQYF	TGTGCCAGTAGAGGGGAGAGGGGCATGAGTGGAGAGACCCAGTACTTC
TRBV19	TRBJ1-4	once	15	TRBD1	CASNTRGPIDEKLFF	TGTGCCAGTAATACCAGGGGGCCTATCGATGAAAAACTGTTTTTT
TRBV5-5	TRBJ2-3	NA	14	NA	CASSLEIATDTQYF	TGTGCCAGCAGCTTGGAGATAGCAACGGATACGCAGTATTTT
TRBV10-3	TRBJ2-1	NA	17	TRBD2	CAISESRLAGGPNEQFF	TGTGCCATCAGTGAGTCCAGGTTAGCGGGAGGGCCAAATGAGCAGTTCTTC
TRBV29-1	TRBJ1-5	NA	14	NA	CSVVGQGGNQPQHF	TGCAGCGTTGTAGGGCAGGGTGGCAATCAGCCCCAGCATTTT
TRBV2	TRBJ1-1	NA	13	NA	CAGTAQANTEAFF	TGTGCCGGCACTGCGCAGGCGAACACTGAAGCTTTCTTT
TRBV5-1	TRBJ1-1	NA	14	TRBD1	CASSSYADRRQAFF	TGCGCCAGCAGCTCATACGCGGACAGGCGACAAGCTTTCTTT
TRBV5-4	TRBJ1-1	NA	13	NA	CASSRPDGGEAFF	TGTGCCAGCAGCCGCCCGGATGGAGGTGAAGCTTTCTTT
TRBV6-1	TRBJ2-1	NA	17	NA	CASSDSWGRGSYNEQFF	TGTGCCAGCAGTGATTCTTGGGGGCGCGGATCCTACAATGAGCAGTTCTTC
TRBV7-8	TRBJ1-4	NA	20	NA	CASSLAPGPLHLETNEKLFF	TGTGCCAGCAGCTTAGCGCCTGGACCGCTGCATTTGGAAACTAATGAAAAACTGTTTTTT
TRBV6-5	TRBJ2-7	NA	16	NA	CASSSLLGVSTYEQYF	TGTGCCAGCAGTTCCTTATTAGGGGTTTCGACCTACGAGCAGTACTTC
TRBV25-1	TRBJ2-1	few	13	NA	CASTARQYNEQFF	TGTGCCAGCACTGCGAGGCAATACAATGAGCAGTTCTTC
TRBV6-4	TRBJ1-1	few	13	NA	CASSEQQNTEAFF	TGTGCCAGCAGTGAGCAGCAGAACACTGAAGCTTTCTTT
TRBV9	TRBJ1-1	few	13	NA	CASSVGVGTEAFF	TGTGCCAGCAGCGTAGGCGTGGGCACTGAAGCTTTCTTT
TRBV25-1	TRBJ1-2	NA	13	NA	CASGEQGGGGYTF	TGTGCCAGCGGTGAACAGGGAGGAGGCGGCTACACCTTC
TRBV9	TRBJ1-1	NA	16	NA	CASSVGMGGSNTEAFF	TGTGCCAGCAGCGTCGGTATGGGGGGCTCGAACACTGAAGCTTTCTTT
TRBV7-6	TRBJ1-2	NA	16	NA	CASSLAKSPGLRGYTF	TGTGCCAGCAGCTTAGCCAAATCGCCGGGGTTGAGGGGCTACACCTTC
TRBV28	TRBJ2-7	NA	15	NA	CASSHSQDWRYEQYF	TGTGCCAGCAGCCATTCGCAGGATTGGAGATACGAGCAGTACTTC
TRBV9	TRBJ2-5	few	15	TRBD1	CASSGSTGAGETQYF	TGTGCCAGCAGCGGGTCGACAGGGGCGGGGGAGACCCAGTACTTC
TRBV10-1	TRBJ2-7	NA	13	TRBD1	CASMDREAHEQYF	TGCGCCAGCATGGACAGGGAAGCCCACGAGCAGTACTTC
TRBV5-6	TRBJ2-4	NA	16	NA	CASGVEDRTTKNIQYF	TGTGCCAGCGGGGTGGAGGACCGCACAACCAAAAACATTCAGTACTTC
TRBV5-1	TRBJ1-1	few	13	NA	CASSIQGNTEAFF	TGCGCCAGCAGCATACAGGGGAACACTGAAGCTTTCTTT
TRBV4-3	TRBJ2-1	NA	16	NA	CASSQDRQVPYNEQFF	TGCGCCAGCAGCCAAGATCGACAGGTGCCCTACAATGAGCAGTTCTTC
TRBV6-5	TRBJ2-1	NA	13	NA	CASSYQGGDEQFF	TGTGCCAGCAGTTACCAGGGGGGCGATGAGCAGTTCTTC
TRBV4-1	TRBJ2-5	NA	14	NA	CASSAPHPPITQYF	TGCGCCAGCAGCGCACCCCATCCTCCTATTACCCAGTACTTC
TRBV29-1	TRBJ1-2	NA	12	NA	CSVVGGQNGYTF	TGCAGCGTTGTCGGTGGGCAAAATGGCTACACCTTC
TRBV6-8	TRBJ2-7	NA	9	NA	CAGIRTCLF	TGTGCCGGGATCCGGACATGTCTCTTC
TRBV25-1	TRBJ2-1	NA	18	NA	CASSEFGSSKGNYNEQFF	TGTGCCAGCAGTGAATTCGGGAGTTCGAAGGGGAATTACAATGAGCAGTTCTTC
TRBV4-1	TRBJ1-1	medium-sized	12	NA	CASSQGDTEAFF	TGCGCCAGCAGCCAAGGGGACACTGAAGCTTTCTTT
TRBV29-1	TRBJ1-2	NA	15	NA	CSVVLNSGDGYGYTF	TGCAGCGTCGTATTGAATTCAGGGGATGGCTATGGCTACACCTTC
TRBV19	TRBJ1-1	NA	17	TRBD1	CASSILTLDQGALWAFF	TGTGCCAGTAGTATCCTAACTTTGGATCAGGGGGCGCTTTGGGCTTTCTTT
TRBV5-8	TRBJ2-7	NA	14	NA	CASSRGTGSYEQYF	TGTGCCAGCAGCCGCGGTACAGGGTCCTACGAGCAGTACTTC
TRBV5-5	TRBJ2-7	NA	14	NA	CASRFYGASYEQYF	TGTGCCAGCAGGTTTTATGGGGCGAGCTACGAGCAGTACTTC
TRBV27	TRBJ1-1	NA	16	NA	CASSLLRGMRDTEAFF	TGTGCCAGCAGTTTATTACGGGGTATGCGGGACACTGAAGCTTTCTTT
TRBV5-5	TRBJ2-7	NA	14	NA	CASSFQDGAYEQYF	TGTGCCAGCAGCTTCCAGGACGGCGCCTACGAGCAGTACTTC
TRBV30	TRBJ1-1	NA	13	NA	CAWTLRRSTEAFF	TGTGCCTGGACCCTCAGAAGGAGCACTGAAGCTTTCTTT
TRBV9	TRBJ2-3	once	13	NA	CASKGAQGDTQYF	TGTGCCAGCAAAGGGGCTCAGGGAGATACGCAGTATTTT
TRBV9	TRBJ2-7	NA	13	TRBD1	CASSPRLGDREYF	TGTGCCAGCAGCCCCCGGCTCGGGGACAGAGAGTACTTC
TRBV5-4	TRBJ2-7	NA	17	TRBD2	CASSNPSGALSSYEQYF	TGTGCCAGCAGCAACCCTAGCGGGGCACTATCCTCCTACGAGCAGTACTTC
TRBV30	TRBJ2-3	NA	15	TRBD1	CAWSDGGQGADTQYF	TGTGCCTGGAGTGACGGGGGACAGGGGGCCGATACGCAGTATTTT
TRBV29-1	TRBJ1-4	once	11	NA	CSVRTNEKLFF	TGCAGCGTTCGAACTAATGAAAAACTGTTTTTT
TRBV18	TRBJ2-7	NA	19	NA	CASSPLLPDVGVEAYEQYF	TGTGCCAGCTCACCACTCCTACCAGACGTGGGGGTTGAAGCCTACGAGCAGTACTTC
TRBV19	TRBJ2-5	NA	13	NA	CASSTDGQETQYF	TGTGCCAGTAGCACGGACGGTCAAGAGACCCAGTACTTC
TRBV29-1	TRBJ2-1	NA	14	TRBD2	CSVALAGTYNEQFF	TGCAGCGTGGCCCTAGCGGGAACCTACAATGAGCAGTTCTTC
TRBV2	TRBJ2-6	once	17	TRBD1	CASGRDSAFSGANVLTF	TGTGCCAGCGGCCGGGACAGCGCCTTCTCTGGGGCCAACGTCCTGACTTTC
TRBV20-1	TRBJ1-4	medium-sized	11	NA	CSAPNLGKLFF	TGCAGTGCTCCTAACCTTGGAAAACTGTTTTTT
TRBV7-2	TRBJ1-2	NA	12	NA	CASSQTGYGYTF	TGTGCCAGCAGCCAGACAGGCTATGGCTACACCTTC
TRBV5-1	TRBJ1-1	NA	16	TRBD1	CASSPGTANGRTEAFF	TGCGCCAGCAGCCCTGGGACAGCCAACGGGAGGACTGAAGCTTTCTTT
TRBV4-1	TRBJ1-1	NA	15	NA	CASSQDRLGGTEAFF	TGCGCCAGCAGCCAAGATCGGTTGGGGGGGACTGAAGCTTTCTTT
TRBV4-1	TRBJ2-1	NA	15	TRBD2	CASSPEGVGRDEQFF	TGCGCCAGCAGCCCCGAGGGGGTCGGGAGGGATGAGCAGTTCTTC